This T cell receptor (beta chain) comes out of a study of CD8 T cells in ankylosing spondylitis. Study conclusions and caveats: One TCR beta motif, made up of fewer than 10 highly homologous variants, appeared characteristic of ankylosing spondylitis blood.

TCRdb independently ran MiXCR on the 5' RACE reads; one entry per CDR3 protein. The sample lists some 200,000 distinct CDR3 sequences, 6% to 8.5% seen once, with 12% to 15% in the top ten. At least ten counts were recorded for this clonotype. The antigen is not known. Germline assignment: CDR1 LNHDA and CDR2 SQIVND (reference sequence). With V trimmed by 5 bases and J by 6 bases, 7 bases remained unmatched. CDR3 length: 14 amino acids. The source of this sequence is a male donor with ankylosing spondylitis. The sequenced sample consisted of blood, either unsorted or a sorted T cell fraction (not recorded which). The V call is TRBV19, the J call TRBJ2-3; 8 bases match TRBD1. The DNA of the CDR3 is TGTGCCAGTAGTTCACGACAGGGGCGGGATACGCAGTATTTT. It codes for CASSSRQGRDTQYF.